The next 7 T cell receptor beta chains were all read from a single sample in a study of blood T cell repertoires in COVID-19. Profiling relied on immunoSEQ multiplex PCR, and the TCRdb table lists in-frame clones only, not all of them. Here the sample spans more than 250,000 clones, more than 75% being singletons. Material for sequencing was peripheral blood. The receptor set was obtained from a middle-aged man with active or convalescent COVID-19.

The chain joins TRBV21-1 to TRBJ1-1; the DNA was not compared with TRBD1, the D call given in the table. TRBV21-1 is classified as a pseudogene. The CDR3 has 17 amino acids. The CDR3 DNA reads TGTGCCAGCAGCAAGTATCGAGGGACAGGAAGAAACACTGAAGCTTTCTTT. This sequence encodes CASSKYRGTGRNTEAFF.

DNA for the CDR3: TGTGCCAGCAGAACTCAGGGAAGACAAAATGAAAAACTGTTTTTT. It codes for CASRTQGRQNEKLFF. This chain joins TRBV6-5 and TRBJ1-4, with a tentative D call TRBD1 (5 bases). CDR3 length: 15 residues. The germline V and J ends were trimmed by 6 bases and 5 bases, with 16 bases remaining between them. Germline V CDR1 and CDR2: MNHEY, SVGAGI.

The V call is TRBV5-1, the J call TRBJ1-3; TRBD1 aligns across 7 bases. The CDR3 runs 16 residues. V shed 0 bases and J 0 bases; nucleotides not matched to a gene: 3. Germline V lookup: CDR1 SGHRS, CDR2 YFSETQ. CDR3 residues: CASSLDRGGSGNTIYF. In DNA, the CDR3 is TGCGCCAGCAGCTTGGACAGGGGAGGCTCTGGAAACACCATATATTTT.

This clone has more than one count but fewer than ten. This chain uses TRBV28 with TRBJ1-6; D remains ambiguous. The germline CDR1 and CDR2 sequences are MDHEN and SYDVKM. The CDR3 is 13 residues long. V dropped 6 bases and J dropped 6 bases, with 9 bases sitting between them. The CDR3 sequence: CASRDYSNSPLHF. The CDR3 DNA is TGTGCCAGCAGGGACTATAGTAATTCACCCCTCCACTTT.

J is TRBJ2-5 and V is TRBV6-5; 10 nucleotides align to TRBD2. The CDR3 is made up of 16 amino acids. With 4 bases clipped from V and 5 bases from J, the junction kept 10 bases outside the gene matches. Germline loops: CDR1 MNHEY, CDR2 SVGAGI. The CDR3 DNA sequence: TGTGCCAGCAGTTTTTTAGCGGGGGGCCTGGGTGAGACCCAGTACTTC. As protein: CASSFLAGGLGETQYF.

The V and J genes are TRBV29-1 and TRBJ1-1; maybe TRBD1 (5 bases). V was clipped by 0 bases and J by 0 bases, with 17 bases between them. Germline V gene sequence: CDR1 SQVTM, CDR2 ANQGSEA. This CDR3 has 17 residues. CDR3 in amino acids: CSVEDLARDRLNTEAFF. CDR3 coding DNA: TGCAGCGTTGAAGATCTGGCCAGGGATCGTCTGAACACTGAAGCTTTCTTT.

V usage is TRBV9 and J usage is TRBJ1-1; D gene uncertain. The V gene lost 0 bases and the J gene lost 1 base, with 7 bases spanning the gap. The CDR3 has 14 residues. Germline CDR1 and CDR2: SGDLS and YYNGEE. The DNA of the CDR3 is TGTGCCAGCAGCGTAGGAACTGCGAACACTGAAGCTTTCTTT. The encoded protein is CASSVGTANTEAFF.